This T cell receptor beta chain was captured by sequencing in a study of T-cell memory formation after mild COVID-19 (dated by TCRdb to about 2021). In the study overall: Most TCR sequence clusters were specific to one of the two donors. In two donors, T-cell clones that expanded and contracted after mild COVID-19 were tracked by sequencing TCRalpha and TCRbeta repertoires over time. Two young, previously healthy adult volunteers, one female and one male, were included in the cohort. On the study overall, not on this receptor specifically: From day 15 to 85, contracting clones showed balanced CD4/CD8 phenotypes, whereas a second wave of clones that expanded from day 15 to 37 leaned towards CD4+. Some responding clones were detected in pre-infection memory, suggesting pre-existing cross-reactive memory T cells joined the SARS-CoV-2 response. The study included only a couple of mild cases, and larger cohorts that include severe cases with pre-infection samples were judged to be necessary. Contracting CD4+ clones were found mainly in CM and EM memory subsets, while CD8+ clones were enriched in EMRA. SARS-CoV-2 specificity of the second-wave clones peaking on day 37 was not confirmed.

PBMCs were isolated by Ficoll-Paque density gradient centrifugation. Instrument used: Illumina NovaSeq 6000. TCRalpha and TCRbeta cDNA libraries were constructed by 5'RACE with constant-segment primers, with sample barcodes and unique molecular identifiers being introduced. RNA was extracted from every sample with Trizol reagent. The libraries were amplified in two PCR steps, and the second step added a second sample barcode and Illumina TruSeq adapters. Sequencing of libraries was performed on an Illumina NovaSeq with 2 x 150 bp paired-end reads. From the authors' description of their analysis: Reads were demultiplexed and collapsed into UMI-guided consensus sequences with migec v1.2.7. Using mixcr v2.1.11, the UMI consensuses were aligned to TRA and TRB V and J templates and assembled into clonotypes. Expanded or contracted clonotypes were those called significant by both edgeR and NoisET, with noise models trained on biological replicates. For edgeR calls, a false discovery rate-adjusted p below 0.01 and a log2 fold-change threshold of 1 were applied. As an exploratory analysis of dynamics, max-normalized trajectories of the 1000 most abundant clonotypes were examined by PCA with hierarchical clustering. Each responding clone was given a CD4 or CD8 phenotype based on the CD4+ and CD8+ repertoires, which had been sequenced separately. TCRdb reprocessing: public reads trimmed at Q25 with fastp, clones called with MiXCR, in-frame beta chains kept. Rows merge per CDR3 protein into single entries with the most common DNA and genes. The authors' filters were not applied to this entry. This sample has around 300,000 distinct CDR3 sequences in its table, and roughly 19% of those were observed once. Roughly 21% of the sample is taken by the ten largest.

From the cysteine through the phenylalanine, the CDR3 covers 15 amino acids. Solely the CDR3 DNA is kept, with 45 bases framed from the first base. CDR1 SEHNR and CDR2 FQNEAQ were looked up in the germline V gene (reference sequence). V is trimmed back by 5 bases and J by 6 bases, and the junction contains 8 bases that no gene match accounts for. In the case of this clonotype: Its target antigen remains unknown. Base quality data are lacking; no much larger clone is found one base away.

The source is a man between 18 and 35 years old who had mild COVID-19 (a few samples of this study predate the infection). The sample titles of this study are shuffled in the database, so cell type and time point are left out; the donor was told from shared clones. The V gene is TRBV7-9 and the J gene is TRBJ1-5; 9 bases in between match TRBD1. The sample comprised PBMCs or a T cell subset sorted from them (not recorded which). The DNA sequence is as follows: TGTGCCAGCAGCCAAACAGGGGGCGGTCGTCAGCCCCAGCATTTT. Its product reads: CASSQTGGGRQPQHF.